This T cell receptor (beta chain) was found in a study of CD8 T cells in Susac syndrome. Notes on the study in general: The number of individuals included in the study's TCR sequencing and HLA analysis was acknowledged as relatively small.

It was with random hexamers that about 0.45 to 1 ug RNA was reverse transcribed. TCR beta CDR3 was amplified by immunoSEQ multiplex PCR. This amplification extended across 54 Vbeta and 13 Jbeta segments. TCRdb ran MiXCR on the immunoSEQ multiplex PCR reads and lists one entry per CDR3 protein. The sample lists a few hundred thousand distinct CDR3 sequences, just under 95% occurring once. As regards this clonotype: Its antigen is as yet unknown.

The CDR3 length is 14 residues. Looked up from germline, CDR1 is DFQATT and CDR2 is SNEGSKA (reference sequence). Trimming took off 5 bases at V and 0 bases at J, with 11 bases between the two ends. The chain uses TRBV20-1 and TRBJ1-3; D perhaps matches TRBD1 (5 bases). Material: CD4+ T cells from PBMCs. The sequence came from a human donor with multiple sclerosis. CDR3 loop: CSALWTSSGNTIYF. CDR3 sequence (DNA): TGCAGTGCTCTGTGGACAAGCTCTGGAAACACCATATATTTT.